This is a list of T cell receptor beta chains from one sample in a study of T cells in Graves' hyperthyroidism and ophthalmopathy. MiXCR, applied by TCRdb to the multiplex PCR reads, yields one record per CDR3 protein. The table has about 530,000 distinct CDR3 sequences, roughly a sixth seen once. Sequencing used blood. The source of these receptors is a woman aged 18-29 years with Graves' ophthalmopathy. The CDR3 runs from the conserved cysteine through the conserved F or W. Each record gives: V gene, clone size, J gene, D gene, CDR3 DNA, CDR3 protein. D genes are given only for firm matches. The size field is filled for only some rows; it gives once, few, many or a size class.

TRBV6-1	few	TRBJ1-4	TRBD1	TGTGCCAGCAGTTATCAGGGGGAGGTGGGTGAAAAACTGTTTTTT	CASSYQGEVGEKLFF
TRBV20-1	many	TRBJ2-4	NA	TGCAGTGCTAGAGATTATCGCCGCGGGGAAAACATTCAGTACTTC	CSARDYRRGENIQYF
TRBV10-3	few	TRBJ2-5	NA	TGTGCCATCAGTGTTGGGGAGACCCAGTACTTC	CAISVGETQYF
TRBV12-3/TRBV12-4	many	TRBJ1-2	NA	TGTGCCAGCAGTTTTGATAGGACAAGGGGGATCTATGGCTACACCTTC	CASSFDRTRGIYGYTF
TRBV12-3/TRBV12-4	many	TRBJ1-1	TRBD1	TGTGCCAGCGGGGGACAGGGGGCTGTGAACACTGAAGCTTTCTTT	CASGGQGAVNTEAFF
TRBV4-1	NA	TRBJ2-5	TRBD1	TGCGCCAGCAGCCCAGAGGGGACAGGGGTAGAGACCCAGTACTTC	CASSPEGTGVETQYF
TRBV30	few	TRBJ2-5	TRBD1	TGTGCCTGGAGTGTACGTGTGACAGGGCCACAAGAGACCCAGTACTTC	CAWSVRVTGPQETQYF
TRBV16	many	TRBJ2-7	TRBD2	TGTGCCAGCAGCCCAACCGTTCTAGCGGGAGGGTACGAGCAGTACTTC	CASSPTVLAGGYEQYF
TRBV9	few	TRBJ1-5	NA	TGTGCCAGCAGCCGATATCCAGACCCCGACCTTTTTCAGCCCCAGCATTTT	CASSRYPDPDLFQPQHF
TRBV20-1	few	TRBJ1-1	NA	TGCAGTGCTAGACCGGACATGAACACTGAAGCTTTCTTT	CSARPDMNTEAFF
TRBV28	once	TRBJ1-6	NA	TGTGCCAGCAGTTTAGGGAGTGGGTCACCCCTCCACTTT	CASSLGSGSPLHF
TRBV7-2	many	TRBJ1-2	NA	TGTGCCAGCAGCTCGAACACCTTCACAGGGCCACGTGCCTATGGCTACACCTTC	CASSSNTFTGPRAYGYTF
TRBV27	many	TRBJ2-7	NA	TGTGCCAGCAGTTTAACAGGGCGAGTCTACGAGCAGTACTTC	CASSLTGRVYEQYF
TRBV20-1	many	TRBJ2-5	TRBD1	TGCAGTGCTGACAGGGGCGCACTTGGGACCCAGTACTTC	CSADRGALGTQYF
TRBV20-1	NA	TRBJ2-3	TRBD2	TGCAGTGCTCCAATAGCGGGGGGGAGCACAGATACGCAGTATTTT	CSAPIAGGSTDTQYF
TRBV6-2/TRBV6-3	few	TRBJ2-7	NA	TGTGCCAGCAGTTACTCCTGGGATCGGGACCTAGGAAATTTGGAGCAGTACTTC	CASSYSWDRDLGNLEQYF